This T cell receptor beta chain was identified during a study of T cell changes during pregnancy in multiple sclerosis. Measured with immunoSEQ multiplex PCR; TCRdb has only the in-frame clones, and not every one. The table has 50,000 or so clones, 85% to 95% seen once. The CDR3 extends over 14 amino acids. Trimming took 3 bases from V and 6 from J; bases not matched to a gene: 7. Germline-derived CDR1 and CDR2 are LGHNA and YSLEER. The specimen comprised peripheral blood, sampled in the third trimester of pregnancy. The clonotype was recovered from a female donor with multiple sclerosis, enrolled in a pregnancy study. V is TRBV4-3 and J is TRBJ2-7; 8 nucleotides line up with TRBD2. This CDR3 is CASSHPGGGCEQYF. Written as DNA, the CDR3 is TGCGCCAGCAGCCATCCGGGAGGGGGATGCGAGCAGTACTTC.